The clone carrying this TCR beta chain was seen a handful of times. The antigen remains undetermined. These data belong to a study of T cell repertoires in cytomegalovirus infection. Whole-study context: Recently identified HLA-C-restricted CMV epitopes were among the peptides used. Public TCR beta signatures provided an indication of both CMV infection and a matching HLA type. Notes on the study in general: The cumulative frequency of public TCR beta families distinguished individuals who carried CMV together with the relevant HLA.

TCRdb re-called the reads with MiXCR, one entry per CDR3 protein. Of hundreds of thousands of distinct CDR3 sequences listed, roughly 30% are singletons. This sequence was found in a human donor in good health (CMV status not recorded). Some clones in this sample may be carry-over from other donors' samples. The specimen comprised cultured CD8+ T cells from PBMCs, sampled from culture after CMV antigen stimulation.

The CDR3 region is CASSMGQVSRDEQFF. The CDR3 DNA sequence: TGTGCCAGTAGTATGGGCCAGGTGAGTCGCGATGAGCAGTTCTTC. The chain recombines TRBV19 with TRBJ2-1; D gene uncertain. Germline V gives CDR1 LNHDA, CDR2 SQIVND (reference sequence). CDR3 length: 15 residues. Trimming stripped 3 bases from V and 8 bases from J, with 17 bases between.